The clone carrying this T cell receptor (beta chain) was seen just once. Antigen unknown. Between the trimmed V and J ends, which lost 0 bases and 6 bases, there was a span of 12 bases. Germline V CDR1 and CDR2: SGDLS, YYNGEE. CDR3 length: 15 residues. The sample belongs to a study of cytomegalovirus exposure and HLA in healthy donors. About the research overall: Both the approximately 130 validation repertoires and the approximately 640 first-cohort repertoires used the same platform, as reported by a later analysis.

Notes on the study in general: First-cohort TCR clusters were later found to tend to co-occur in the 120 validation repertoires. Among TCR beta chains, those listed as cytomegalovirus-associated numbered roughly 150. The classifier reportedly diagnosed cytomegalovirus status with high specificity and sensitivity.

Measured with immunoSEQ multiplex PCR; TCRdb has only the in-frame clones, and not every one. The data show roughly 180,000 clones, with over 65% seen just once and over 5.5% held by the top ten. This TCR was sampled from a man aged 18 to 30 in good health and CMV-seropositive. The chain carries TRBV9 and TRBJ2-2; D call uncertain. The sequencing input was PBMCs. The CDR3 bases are TGTGCCAGCAGCGTAGACCCACTGGTTGCCGGGGAGCTGTTTTTT. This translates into CASSVDPLVAGELFF.